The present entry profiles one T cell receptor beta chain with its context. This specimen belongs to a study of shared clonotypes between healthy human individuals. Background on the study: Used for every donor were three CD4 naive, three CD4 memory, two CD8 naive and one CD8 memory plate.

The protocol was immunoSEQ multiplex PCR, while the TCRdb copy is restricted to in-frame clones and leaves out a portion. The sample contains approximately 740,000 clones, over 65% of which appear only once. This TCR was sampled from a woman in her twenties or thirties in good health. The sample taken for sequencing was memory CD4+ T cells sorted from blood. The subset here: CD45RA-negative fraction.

CDR3 in DNA: TGTGCCAGCAGCTTAGCAGGGTTTCGGGGCTACACCTTC. This sequence encodes CASSLAGFRGYTF. The rearrangement links TRBV7-2 to TRBJ1-2, with D hard to call. In germline, CDR1 is SGHTA, CDR2 FQGNSA. The CDR3 covers 13 residues. V lost 0 bases to trimming and J lost 8 bases, with 10 bases between them.